This T cell receptor (beta chain) was obtained from a study of tumor-infiltrating lymphocytes in primary liver carcinoma. The study extracted blood RNA from unsorted whole blood and also extracted germline DNA. With a constant-region primer, TCR beta cDNA was made from 450 to 500 ng of total RNA. ARM-PCR was slightly modified, and three nested multiplex PCR rounds with it gave rise to the TCR beta libraries. The two initial PCR rounds, roughly 9 cycles each, used TRBV1-TRBV30 forward and C-beta reverse primers. TCRdb reanalysed the multiplex PCR reads using MiXCR and keeps one entry per CDR3 protein. The sample has about 200,000 distinct CDR3 sequences, around 60% seen once. Germline V gives CDR1 SGHAT, CDR2 FQNNGV. The CDR3 runs to 17 residues. Findings and caveats of the study: Researchers found tumor-adjacent and tumor-blood pairs overlapped less than tumor region pairs. The difference in top-250-clone fraction between tumors and blood was significant, favoring tumors (p = 0.039).

For this clonotype: Its matching antigen is unknown. The junction departs from the called germline gene at one end, perhaps through a read error.

The sequence derives from a woman in her sixties with primary liver carcinoma and hepatitis B virus infection. The rearrangement links TRBV11-2 to TRBJ2-7; the D is unclear. The sequencing sample was made of peripheral blood. In DNA, the CDR3 is TGTGCCAGCAACTTAGCCTTCGGGTCGGATAGGGTGTGGGAGCAGTACTTC. Protein sequence: CASNLAFGSDRVWEQYF. The full variable domain, completed using reference TRBV11-2 and TRBJ2-7, is EAGVAQSPRYKIIEKRQSVAFWCNPISGHATLYWYQQILGQGPKLLIQFQNNGVVDDSQLPKDRFSAERLKGVDSTLKIQPAKLEDSAVYLCASNLAFGSDRVWEQYFGPGTRLTVT.